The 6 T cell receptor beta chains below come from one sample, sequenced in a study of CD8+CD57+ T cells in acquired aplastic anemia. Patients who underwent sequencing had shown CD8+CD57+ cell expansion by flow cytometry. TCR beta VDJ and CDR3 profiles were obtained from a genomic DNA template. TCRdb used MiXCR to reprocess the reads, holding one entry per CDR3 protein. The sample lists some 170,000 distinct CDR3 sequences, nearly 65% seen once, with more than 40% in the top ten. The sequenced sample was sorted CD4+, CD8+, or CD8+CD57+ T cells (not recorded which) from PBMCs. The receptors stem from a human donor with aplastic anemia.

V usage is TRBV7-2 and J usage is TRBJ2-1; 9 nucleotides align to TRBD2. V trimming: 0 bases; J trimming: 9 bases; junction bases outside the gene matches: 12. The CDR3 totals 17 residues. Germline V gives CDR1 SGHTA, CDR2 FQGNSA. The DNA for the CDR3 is TGTGCCAGCAGCTTAGCGCTGTCTAGCGGGGCGTCTAGTGAGCAGTTCTTC. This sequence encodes CASSLALSSGASSEQFF.

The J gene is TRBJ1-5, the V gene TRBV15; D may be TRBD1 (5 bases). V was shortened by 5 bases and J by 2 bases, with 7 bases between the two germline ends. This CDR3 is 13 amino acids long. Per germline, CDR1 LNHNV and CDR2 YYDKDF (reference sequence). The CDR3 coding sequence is TGTGCCACCAGCGCAGGGCGCAATCAGCCCCAGCATTTT. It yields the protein CATSAGRNQPQHF.

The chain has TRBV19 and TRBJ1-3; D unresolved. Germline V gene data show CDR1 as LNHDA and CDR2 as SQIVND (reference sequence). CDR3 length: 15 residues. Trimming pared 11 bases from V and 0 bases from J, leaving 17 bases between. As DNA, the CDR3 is TGTGCCGCCTCAGAGGATGGCTTCTCTGGAAACACCATATATTTT. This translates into CAASEDGFSGNTIYF.

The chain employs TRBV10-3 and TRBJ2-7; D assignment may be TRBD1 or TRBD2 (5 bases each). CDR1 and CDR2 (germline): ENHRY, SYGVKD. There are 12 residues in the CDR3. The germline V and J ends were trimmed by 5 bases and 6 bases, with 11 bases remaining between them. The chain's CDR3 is CAISYGALEQYF. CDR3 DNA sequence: TGTGCCATCAGTTACGGGGCGCTCGAGCAGTACTTC.

The CDR3 region is CASTPTGHYEQYF. CDR3 nucleotide sequence: TGCGCCAGCACCCCGACAGGGCACTACGAGCAGTACTTC. The chain links TRBV5-1 to TRBJ2-7, with 7 bases matching TRBD1. This CDR3 region has 13 residues. The V and J ends lost 6 bases and 3 bases, in that order; junction bases with no gene match: 6. Germline loops: CDR1 SGHRS, CDR2 YFSETQ.

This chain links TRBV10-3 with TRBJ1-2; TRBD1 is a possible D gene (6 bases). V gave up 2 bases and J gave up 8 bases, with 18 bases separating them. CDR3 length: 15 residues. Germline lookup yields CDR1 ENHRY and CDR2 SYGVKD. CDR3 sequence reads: CAISELSGQSSGYTF. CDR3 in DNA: TGTGCCATCAGTGAGCTGTCGGGACAATCATCCGGCTACACCTTC.